This T cell receptor (beta chain) was captured by sequencing in a study of blood T cells in healthy people across ages (dated by TCRdb to the mid-2010s). Turning to the overall study: In model experiments, roughly one uniquely barcoded TCR beta cDNA molecule per two T cells was captured by template switching. Using deep sequencing normalized with unique cDNA molecular identifiers, the study measured how TCR beta repertoire diversity changes with age. The donors were divided into four age groups: young (average approximately 17 years), middle-aged (approximately 42), aged (around 67) and long-lived (about 90). To avoid experimental bias, donors of different ages were spread randomly across the sequencing lanes. The study analyzed two additional independent replicas of 1 million unique cDNA reads from the same blood draw for two donors, one aged 18 to 30 and one aged 80 or older.

General findings and caveats noted by the study authors: A strong correlation was found between observed TCR beta diversity and the percentage of naive T cells measured by flow cytometry. Compared with the aged group, the long-lived group had more naive CD4+ T cells, fewer expanded clones and increased TCR diversity, a pattern suggesting age selection. Since profiling was done on bulk unsorted PBMCs, naive and antigen-experienced compartments could not be conclusively compared. Observed TCR beta diversity per million T cells fell roughly linearly with age, and a significant reduction was already apparent by age approximately 40. The CMV infection status of donors was not known, potentially confounding age-related changes in expanded clonotypes. Total diversity estimates from one million sequenced T cells were considered lower bounds and underestimates.

The germline V gene specifies SNHLY as CDR1 and FYNNEI as CDR2. Between the V and J ends, shortened by 1 base and 1 base respectively, the junction contains 19 bases. Taken from cysteine to phenylalanine, the CDR3 has 18 residues. Here the CDR3 DNA is all that survives: 54 bases in frame from base 1. Libraries were prepared through 5' RACE. Sequenced using an Illumina HiSeq 2500. The second PCR ran for roughly 7 to 11 cycles and used a J-beta primer mix along with a sample-barcoded 5' primer. A template-switch 5' adaptor carrying 12 random nucleotides introduced a unique molecular identifier onto each TCR beta cDNA molecule. Each sample yielded at least 3 million CDR3-containing paired-end reads. The Mint cDNA synthesis kit, primed by a TRBC-specific oligonucleotide, was used to synthesize first-strand cDNA from all RNA. After uracil-DNA glycosylase treatment, a first 18-cycle PCR used universal primers M1SS and BC2_uni_R on all cDNA. The authors processed their data as follows. Each sample was normalized by randomly selecting 1 million high-quality reads, each carrying a distinct molecular identifier. Instead of being binned into consensus sequences, reads that shared molecular identifiers were thrown out. MiTCR, run with a Q25 quality threshold and the strictest error-elimination algorithm, handled CDR3 identification, clonotype clustering and error correction. A nonparametric unseen species model with Euler transformation was used to estimate a lower bound on total TCR beta diversity. TCRdb cleaned the public reads at Q25 with fastp, built clones with MiXCR and kept in-frame beta chains. One record per CDR3 amino acid sequence lists the most common genes and DNA. The V and J calls follow TCRdb's processing rather than the paper's. The sample profile shows almost 1 million distinct CDR3 sequences; just over 50% of them were found once. The ten largest clones take up 20% to 25% of the sample.

Regarding this clonotype: The antigen this receptor binds is unknown. It has no much larger one-base neighbor in the sample; base qualities were not kept.

Donors were a few dozen systemically healthy Caucasian individuals from Russia aged roughly 6 to 95 years. Each donor gave approximately 10 milliliters of peripheral blood, collected into EDTA-treated Vacutainer tubes. Ficoll-Paque density-gradient centrifugation was used to isolate PBMCs, with at least 6.5 million per sample. Total RNA, at least 5 micrograms per sample, was extracted from PBMCs with Trizol reagent. For every donor, an aliquot of PBMCs went through flow cytometry to measure the percentages of naive CD45RAhigh/CD27high T cells. The chain links TRBV2 with TRBJ1-1; possibly the D gene is TRBD1, per 5 matching bases. The receptor comes from an older woman in good health. Sequenced: blood. The bases are TGTGCCAGCAGTGAAGGGCTAGGGAAGGGGCTTTCGAACACTGAAGCTTTCTTT. Its product reads: CASSEGLGKGLSNTEAFF.